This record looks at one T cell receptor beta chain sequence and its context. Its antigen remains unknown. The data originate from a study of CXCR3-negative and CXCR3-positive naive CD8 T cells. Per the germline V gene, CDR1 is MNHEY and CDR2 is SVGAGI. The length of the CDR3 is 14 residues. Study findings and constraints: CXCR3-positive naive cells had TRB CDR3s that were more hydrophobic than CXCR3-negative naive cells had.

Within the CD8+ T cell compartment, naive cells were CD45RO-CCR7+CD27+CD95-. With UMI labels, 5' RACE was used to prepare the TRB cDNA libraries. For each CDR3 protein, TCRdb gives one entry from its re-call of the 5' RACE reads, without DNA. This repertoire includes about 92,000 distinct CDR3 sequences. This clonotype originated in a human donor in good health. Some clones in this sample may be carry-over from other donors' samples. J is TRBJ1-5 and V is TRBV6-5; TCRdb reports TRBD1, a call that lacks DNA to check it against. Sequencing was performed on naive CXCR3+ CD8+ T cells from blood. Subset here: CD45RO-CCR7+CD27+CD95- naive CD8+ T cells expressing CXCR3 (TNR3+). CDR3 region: CASSPGTGNQPQHF.